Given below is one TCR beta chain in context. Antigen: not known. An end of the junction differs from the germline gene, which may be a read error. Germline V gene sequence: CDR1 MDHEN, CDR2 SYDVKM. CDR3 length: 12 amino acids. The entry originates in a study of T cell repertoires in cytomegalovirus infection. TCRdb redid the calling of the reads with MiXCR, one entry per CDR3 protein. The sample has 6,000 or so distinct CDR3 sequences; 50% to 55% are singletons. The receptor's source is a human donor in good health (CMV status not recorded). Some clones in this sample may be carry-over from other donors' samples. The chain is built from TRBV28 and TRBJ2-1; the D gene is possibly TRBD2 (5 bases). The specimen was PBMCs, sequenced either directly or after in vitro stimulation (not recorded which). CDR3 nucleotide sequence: TGTGCCATCAGTTTTTACCTAGCTGATCATTTGTTC. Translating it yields CAISFYLADHLF.